This T cell receptor (beta chain) was recorded in a study of T cell changes during pregnancy in multiple sclerosis. The protocol was immunoSEQ multiplex PCR, while the TCRdb copy is restricted to in-frame clones and leaves out a portion. Of some 99,000 clones listed, 90% to 95% are singletons. This receptor was obtained from a female donor with multiple sclerosis, enrolled in a pregnancy study. The starting material was peripheral blood, obtained after pregnancy.

The CDR3 sequence is CASSLTGARTEAFF. The CDR3 DNA follows: TGTGCCAGCAGCTTAACAGGGGCGCGGACTGAAGCTTTCTTT. The chain links TRBV5-5 to TRBJ1-1; 7 nucleotides agree with TRBD1. V dropped 2 bases and J dropped 5; count of bases not matched to a gene: 6. Germline V gene lookup returns CDR1 SGHKS and CDR2 YYEKEE (reference sequence). The CDR3 contains 14 residues.